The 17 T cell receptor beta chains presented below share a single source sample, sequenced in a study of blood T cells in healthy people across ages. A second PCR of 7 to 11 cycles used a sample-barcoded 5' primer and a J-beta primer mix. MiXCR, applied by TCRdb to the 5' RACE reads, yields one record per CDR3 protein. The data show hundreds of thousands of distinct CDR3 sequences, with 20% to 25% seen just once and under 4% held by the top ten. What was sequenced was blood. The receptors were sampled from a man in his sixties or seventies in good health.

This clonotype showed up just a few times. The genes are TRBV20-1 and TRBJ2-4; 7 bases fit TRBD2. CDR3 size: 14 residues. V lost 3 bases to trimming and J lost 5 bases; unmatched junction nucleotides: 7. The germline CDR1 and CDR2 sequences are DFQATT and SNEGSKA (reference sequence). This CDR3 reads CSASDTGGQNIQYF. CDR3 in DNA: TGCAGTGCTAGTGATACGGGAGGTCAAAACATTCAGTACTTC.

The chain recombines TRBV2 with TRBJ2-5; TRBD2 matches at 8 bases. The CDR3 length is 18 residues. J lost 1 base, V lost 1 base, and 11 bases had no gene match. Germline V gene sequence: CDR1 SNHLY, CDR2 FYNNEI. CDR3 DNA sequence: TGTGCCAGCAGTGAAGGTTGGGTCGGCGGGAGGTCCCAAGAGACCCAGTACTTC. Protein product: CASSEGWVGGRSQETQYF.

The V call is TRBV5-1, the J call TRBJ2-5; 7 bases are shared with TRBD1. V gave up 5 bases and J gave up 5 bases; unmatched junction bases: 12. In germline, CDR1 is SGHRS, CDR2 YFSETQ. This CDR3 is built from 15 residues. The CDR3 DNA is TGCGCCAGCAGGTTTACAGGGGAGCGGAAGGAGACCCAGTACTTC. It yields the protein CASRFTGERKETQYF.

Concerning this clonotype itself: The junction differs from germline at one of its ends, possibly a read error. The DNA of the CDR3 is TGCGCCAGCAGCTTCAGGACAGGGGGCACAGAGATCCAGTACTTC. Residues: CASSFRTGGTEIQYF. The V and J genes are TRBV5-1 and TRBJ2-5; TRBD1 agrees at 11 bases. The CDR3 length is 15 residues. CDR1 SGHRS and CDR2 YFSETQ come from the germline V gene.

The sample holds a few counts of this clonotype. The DNA for the CDR3 is TGTGCCAGCAGCTTATCGCAACAGGCTAACTATGGCTACACCTTC. It yields the protein CASSLSQQANYGYTF. This chain joins TRBV7-2 and TRBJ1-2; a possible D gene is TRBD1 (5 bases). Trimming took off 2 bases at V and 0 bases at J, with 10 bases between the two ends. The CDR3 is made up of 15 amino acids. CDR1 and CDR2 from the germline V gene are SGHTA and FQGNSA.

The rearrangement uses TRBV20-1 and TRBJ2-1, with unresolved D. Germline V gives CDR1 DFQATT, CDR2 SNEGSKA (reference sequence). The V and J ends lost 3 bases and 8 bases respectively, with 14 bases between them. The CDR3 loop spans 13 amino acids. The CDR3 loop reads CSARADPGHEQFF. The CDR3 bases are TGCAGTGCTAGGGCGGATCCGGGCCATGAGCAGTTCTTC.

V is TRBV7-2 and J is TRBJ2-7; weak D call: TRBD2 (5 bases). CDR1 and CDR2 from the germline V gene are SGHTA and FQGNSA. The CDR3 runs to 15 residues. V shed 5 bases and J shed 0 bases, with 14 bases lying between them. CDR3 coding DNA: TGTGCCAGCAGCCCCCCTAGAGGGTCCTCCTACGAGCAGTACTTC. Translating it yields CASSPPRGSSYEQYF. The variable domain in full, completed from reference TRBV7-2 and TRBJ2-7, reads GAGVSQSPSNKVTEKGKDVELRCDPISGHTALYWYRQSLGQGLEFLIYFQGNSAPDKSGLPSDRFSAERTGGSVSTLTIQRTQQEDSAVYLCASSPPRGSSYEQYFGPGTRLTVT.

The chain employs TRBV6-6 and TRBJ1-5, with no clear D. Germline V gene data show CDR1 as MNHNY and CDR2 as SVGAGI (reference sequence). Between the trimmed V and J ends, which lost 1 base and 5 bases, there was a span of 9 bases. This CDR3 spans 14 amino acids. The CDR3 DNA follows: TGTGCCAGCAGTTACTTGGCACCTGATCAGCCCCAGCATTTT. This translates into CASSYLAPDQPQHF.

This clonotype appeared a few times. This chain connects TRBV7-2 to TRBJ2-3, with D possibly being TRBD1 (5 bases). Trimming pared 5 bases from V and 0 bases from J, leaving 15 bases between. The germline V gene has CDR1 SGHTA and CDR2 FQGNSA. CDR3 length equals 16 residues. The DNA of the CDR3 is TGTGCCAGCAGCCTCCAGGGCGTAACTAGCACAGATACGCAGTATTTT. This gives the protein CASSLQGVTSTDTQYF.

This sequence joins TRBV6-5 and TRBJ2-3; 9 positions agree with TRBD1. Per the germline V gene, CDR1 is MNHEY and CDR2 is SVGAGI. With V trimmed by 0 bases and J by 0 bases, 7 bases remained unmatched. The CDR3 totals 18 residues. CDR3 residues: CASSYSKTGTGSTDTQYF. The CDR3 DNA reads TGTGCCAGCAGTTACTCGAAAACCGGGACAGGGAGCACAGATACGCAGTATTTT.

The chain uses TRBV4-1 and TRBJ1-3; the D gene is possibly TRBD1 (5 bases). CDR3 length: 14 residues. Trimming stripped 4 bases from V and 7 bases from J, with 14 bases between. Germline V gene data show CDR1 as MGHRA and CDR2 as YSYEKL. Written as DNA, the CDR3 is TGCGCCAGCAGCCTCGAACCCAGGGAGAACACCATATATTTT. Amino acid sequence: CASSLEPRENTIYF.

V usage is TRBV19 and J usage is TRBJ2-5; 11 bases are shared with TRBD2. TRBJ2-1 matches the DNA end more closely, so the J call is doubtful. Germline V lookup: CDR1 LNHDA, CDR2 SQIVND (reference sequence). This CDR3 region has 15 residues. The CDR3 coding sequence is TGTGCCAGTAGTGTTAGCGGGAGGGCCTTCAATGAGCAGTTCTTC. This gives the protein CASSVSGRAFNEQFF.

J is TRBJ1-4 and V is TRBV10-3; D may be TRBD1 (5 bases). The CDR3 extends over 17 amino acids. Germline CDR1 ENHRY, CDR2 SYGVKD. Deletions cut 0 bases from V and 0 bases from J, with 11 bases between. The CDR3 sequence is CAISESNSGSTNEKLFF. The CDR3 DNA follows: TGTGCCATCAGTGAGTCGAACTCAGGGTCAACTAATGAAAAACTGTTTTTT.

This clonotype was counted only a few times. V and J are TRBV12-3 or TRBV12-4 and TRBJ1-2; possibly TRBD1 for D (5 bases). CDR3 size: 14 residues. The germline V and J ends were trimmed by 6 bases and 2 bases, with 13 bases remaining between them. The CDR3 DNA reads TGTGCCAGCAGGGACATTCGACGAAACTATGGCTACACCTTC. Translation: CASRDIRRNYGYTF.

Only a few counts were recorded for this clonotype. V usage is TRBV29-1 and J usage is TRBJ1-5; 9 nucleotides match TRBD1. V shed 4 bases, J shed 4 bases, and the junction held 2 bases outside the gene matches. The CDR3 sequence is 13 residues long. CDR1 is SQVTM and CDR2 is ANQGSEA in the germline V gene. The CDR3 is CSVAGTGNQPQHF. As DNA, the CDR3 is TGCAGCGTTGCTGGGACAGGGAATCAGCCCCAGCATTTT.

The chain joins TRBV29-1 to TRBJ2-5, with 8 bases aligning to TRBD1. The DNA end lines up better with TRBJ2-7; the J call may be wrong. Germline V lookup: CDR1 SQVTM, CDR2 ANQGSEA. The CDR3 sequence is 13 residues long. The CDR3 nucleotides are TGCAGCATTCGGACAGGGATAGTTTCCGAGCAGTACTTC. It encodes CSIRTGIVSEQYF.

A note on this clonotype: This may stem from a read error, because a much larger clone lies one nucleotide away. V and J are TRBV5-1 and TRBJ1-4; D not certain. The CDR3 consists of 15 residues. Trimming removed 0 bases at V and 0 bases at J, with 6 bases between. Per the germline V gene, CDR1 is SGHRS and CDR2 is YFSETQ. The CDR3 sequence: CASSLGSSTNEKLFF. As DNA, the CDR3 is TGCGCCAGCAGCTTGGGGAGCTCAACTAATGAAAAACTGTTTTTT.